This T cell receptor (beta chain) was sequenced in a study of blood T cell repertoires in COVID-19. Study summary: Acute and convalescent COVID-19 specimens originated in the United States, Italy and Spain. Sources were T cells, B-cell-depleted T cells, or PBMCs; the material itself was cDNA or gDNA.

J was trimmed by 7 bases and V by 0 bases; bases with no gene match: 11. This CDR3 is built from 17 residues. Germline V gene data show CDR1 as SGHRS and CDR2 as YFSETQ. This clone appeared a few times. In the original processing: It was from reference gene primer amplification that nucleated cell counts were estimated. Produced via immunoSEQ multiplex PCR; TCRdb's table is partial and in-frame only. From that table come the V and J calls and clone size; the DNA was used to work out D and trimming. This sample has fewer than 300,000 clones, with approximately 86% found just once. This chain connects TRBV5-1 to TRBJ2-1; 9 nucleotides agree with TRBD2. Specimen: peripheral blood. The sequence was collected from a woman aged 18 to 35 with acute or convalescent COVID-19. CDR3 sequence: CASSLVGGRATWNEQFF. The CDR3 nucleotides are TGCGCCAGCAGCTTGGTCGGCGGGAGGGCCACATGGAATGAGCAGTTCTTC.